One sample yielded the 21 T cell receptor beta chains listed below, sequenced in a study of blood T cell repertoires in COVID-19. TCRdb keeps only in-frame clones here, not all; method: immunoSEQ multiplex PCR. In the table there are about 400,000 clones, 88% of which are singletons. Sequencing used PBMCs or T cells enriched from blood (not recorded which). The receptors originated from a woman in her 40s with acute COVID-19.

The gene calls are TRBV30 and TRBJ1-1; TRBD1 matches 7 bases. Germline V gene data show CDR1 as GTSNPN and CDR2 as SVGIG (reference sequence). V shed 2 bases and J 1 base; nucleotides not matched to a gene: 1. The CDR3 length is 13 residues. CDR3 sequence: CAWSYRGNTEAFF. Here the CDR3 DNA reads TGTGCCTGGAGTTACAGGGGGAACACTGAAGCTTTCTTT.

This chain uses TRBV5-8 with TRBJ1-6, with D maybe TRBD1 (6 bases). Trimming cost V 4 bases and J 9 bases, with 14 bases left between them. This CDR3 comprises 14 residues. Germline CDR1 and CDR2: SGHTS and YDEGEE. In DNA form, the CDR3 reads TGTGCCAGCAGCGAACAGGGTCTGGTTTCACCCCTCCACTTT. Its translation: CASSEQGLVSPLHF.

The chain carries TRBV6-5 and TRBJ1-1; 9 nucleotides align to TRBD1. Trimming at V came to 6 bases and at J to 0 bases, leaving 5 bases not matched to a gene. The CDR3 sequence is 15 residues long. Germline loops: CDR1 MNHEY, CDR2 SVGAGI. CDR3 region: CASRETGGMNTEAFF. The CDR3 DNA is TGTGCCAGCAGAGAGACAGGGGGAATGAACACTGAAGCTTTCTTT.

The chain joins TRBV2 to TRBJ1-4; D is undetermined. The V gene's germline CDR1 is SNHLY and CDR2 FYNNEI. This CDR3 region has 16 residues. The V and J ends lost 4 bases and 4 bases respectively, with 16 bases between them. The CDR3 coding sequence is TGTGCCAGCAGTGTCCTGGGATTTGAGGGTAATGAAAAACTGTTTTTT. Its translation is CASSVLGFEGNEKLFF.

The chain carries TRBV10-3 and TRBJ1-2; 9 bases map to TRBD1. V dropped 3 bases and J dropped 5; count of bases not matched to a gene: 10. The CDR3 is 16 residues long. Germline-derived CDR1 and CDR2 are ENHRY and SYGVKD. CDR3 region: CAISEGTGRFGYGYTF. The CDR3 DNA reads as TGTGCCATCAGTGAAGGGACAGGGCGGTTTGGGTATGGCTACACCTTC.

This clone was seen once. CDR3 nucleotide sequence: TGTGCCAGCAGTTTTTACGGAGATCAGCCCCAGCATTTT. Protein: CASSFYGDQPQHF. The rearrangement joins TRBV28 to TRBJ1-5, with D unclear. The CDR3 has 13 amino acids. Germline lookup yields CDR1 MDHEN and CDR2 SYDVKM. Trimming left V 3 bases short and J 5 bases short, with 8 bases between.

The sample holds one count of this clone. J is TRBJ1-1 and V is TRBV29-1; D is undetermined. Germline CDR1 and CDR2: SQVTM and ANQGSEA. The CDR3 has 13 residues. Trimming took off 0 bases at V and 8 bases at J, with 13 bases between the two ends. CDR3 nucleotide sequence: TGCAGCGTTGAAGATCGGGTGAGTTTAGAAGCTTTCTTT. It specifies CSVEDRVSLEAFF.

This clone has just a few counts. The chain recombines TRBV30 with TRBJ2-7; no reliable D call. CDR1 and CDR2 (germline): GTSNPN, SVGIG (reference sequence). Trimming took 7 bases from V and 5 from J, leaving 9 bases between them. The CDR3 is 10 amino acids. In DNA form, the CDR3 reads TGTGCCTCCGGAGCACACGAGCAGTACTTC. This translates into CASGAHEQYF.

This clone was seen a handful of times. Distinct nucleotide sequences in the sample also encode this CDR3. CDR3 DNA: TGCGCCAGCAGCCCGGGGTGGGGGAACACTGAAGCTTTCTTT. Residues: CASSPGWGNTEAFF. The chain couples TRBV5-1 to TRBJ1-1; D remains unclear. CDR3 length: 14 amino acids. In germline, CDR1 is SGHRS, CDR2 YFSETQ. The ends were cut back, 4 bases at V and 1 base at J, with 11 bases in the middle.

The V gene is TRBV2, the J gene TRBJ2-3, with 13 bases that match TRBD2. The CDR3 loop spans 15 amino acids. Germline V CDR1 and CDR2: SNHLY, FYNNEI. The ends lost 4 bases at V and 10 bases at J; junction bases unmatched: 8. CDR3 amino acids: CASSVGLAGASAQYF. The DNA of the CDR3 is TGTGCCAGCAGTGTCGGACTAGCGGGGGCTTCAGCGCAGTATTTT.

The chain carries TRBV7-9 and TRBJ2-7, with D possibly TRBD2 on 5 matching bases. The CDR3 has 15 amino acids. Germline V gene sequence: CDR1 SEHNR, CDR2 FQNEAQ (reference sequence). Trimming took off 6 bases at V and 0 bases at J, with 15 bases between the two ends. In DNA form, the CDR3 reads TGTGCCAGCAGTGGGGTTGAGGGCAACTCCTACGAGCAGTACTTC. Translating it yields CASSGVEGNSYEQYF.

This chain links TRBV7-9 with TRBJ2-7; D possibly corresponds to TRBD1 (5 bases). Trimming cost V 8 bases and J 6 bases, with 11 bases left between them. Germline values: CDR1 SEHNR, CDR2 FQNEAQ (reference sequence). The CDR3 is 11 amino acids. This chain's CDR3 is CASALTGEQYF. The CDR3 DNA is TGTGCCAGCGCCCTAACAGGCGAGCAGTACTTC.

The rearrangement uses TRBV5-1 and TRBJ2-3, with D perhaps matching TRBD1 (5 bases). Germline V lookup: CDR1 SGHRS, CDR2 YFSETQ. The CDR3 loop spans 15 amino acids. V was trimmed by 0 bases and J by 2 bases, leaving 10 bases between them. CDR3 region: CASSLGRGNTDTQYF. For the CDR3, the DNA is TGCGCCAGCAGCTTGGGTAGGGGAAACACAGATACGCAGTATTTT.

The CDR3 protein is CASSDYQETQYF. The CDR3 DNA reads as TGTGCCAGTAGTGACTACCAAGAGACCCAGTACTTC. This chain joins TRBV19 and TRBJ2-5; D unclear. CDR1 is LNHDA, CDR2 SQIVND, per germline (reference sequence). The CDR3 consists of 12 residues. Deletions cut 5 bases from V and 0 bases from J, with 4 bases between.

The chain couples TRBV15 to TRBJ1-2; D possibly corresponds to TRBD1 (6 bases). This CDR3 contains 15 residues. Trimming shortened V by 5 bases and J by 8 bases, and 21 bases separated the two germline ends. The germline CDR1 and CDR2 sequences are LNHNV and YYDKDF (reference sequence). The CDR3 sequence: CATSGWVTGGSGYTF. The DNA for the CDR3 is TGTGCCACCAGCGGATGGGTGACAGGAGGATCGGGCTACACCTTC. The entire variable domain, with the rest obtained from reference TRBV15 and TRBJ1-2, is as follows: DAMVIQNPRYQVTQFGKPVTLSCSQTLNHNVMYWYQQKSSQAPKLLFHYYDKDFNNEADTPDNFQSRRPNTSFCFLDIRSPGLGDTAMYLCATSGWVTGGSGYTFGSGTRLTVV.

The chain has TRBV18 and TRBJ1-1; D is possibly TRBD1 (5 bases). Trimming removed 6 bases from V and 1 base from J, with 12 bases in between. Germline-derived CDR1 and CDR2 are KGHSH and LQKENI. The CDR3 covers 14 residues. The CDR3 sequence is CASSLGGENTEAFF. The CDR3 DNA reads TGTGCCAGCTCCCTGGGGGGTGAGAACACTGAAGCTTTCTTT. Drawing the rest from reference TRBV18 and TRBJ1-1, the complete variable domain is NAGVMQNPRHLVRRRGQEARLRCSPMKGHSHVYWYRQLPEEGLKFMVYLQKENIIDESGMPKERFSAEFPKEGPSILRIQQVVRGDSAAYFCASSLGGENTEAFFGQGTRLTVV.

The chain uses TRBV7-2 and TRBJ1-5; weak D call: TRBD1 (6 bases). The CDR3 has 15 amino acids. Germline V CDR1 and CDR2: SGHTA, FQGNSA. Trimming cost V 1 base and J 6 bases, with 13 bases left between them. The CDR3 protein is CASSLGGGGLQPQHF. The CDR3 nucleotides read TGTGCCAGCAGCTTAGGAGGGGGTGGTCTTCAGCCCCAGCATTTT.

This chain links TRBV5-6 with TRBJ1-2; 12 bases match TRBD1. V lost 0 bases, J lost 7 bases, and 7 bases stayed unmatched. Germline V gives CDR1 SGHDT, CDR2 YYEEEE. The CDR3 is 16 residues long. The CDR3 DNA follows: TGTGCCAGCAGCTTGGCCGGGGGACAGGGGGCAGGTGGCTACACCTTC. It translates to CASSLAGGQGAGGYTF.

V is TRBV4-2 and J is TRBJ1-2, with D perhaps TRBD1 (5 bases). The V end lost 0 bases, the J end lost 8 bases, and 13 bases lay between the germline ends. Germline values: CDR1 LGHNA, CDR2 YNFKEQ. The CDR3 spans 14 residues. In DNA, the CDR3 is TGTGCCAGCAGCCAAGATGACGGGGGAGGGGGCTACACCTTC. Protein sequence: CASSQDDGGGGYTF.

V gene TRBV10-2 combines with J gene TRBJ1-2, with 9 bases matching TRBD1. Germline assignment: CDR1 WSHSY and CDR2 SAAADI. The CDR3 extends over 15 amino acids. V was clipped by 2 bases and J by 5 bases; unmatched bases: 6. This chain's CDR3 is CASSETGGFGYGYTF. Here the CDR3 DNA reads TGCGCCAGCAGTGAGACAGGGGGCTTCGGGTATGGCTACACCTTC.

This clone was found once. The genes are TRBV10-2 and TRBJ1-1; possible D gene TRBD1, 6 bases. V was trimmed by 0 bases and J by 6 bases, leaving 17 bases between them. Germline CDR1 reads WSHSY; CDR2 reads SAAADI. The CDR3 has 16 amino acids. The DNA of the CDR3 is TGCGCCAGCAGTGAGTCGACTTGGCAGGGGCAGGCTGAAGCTTTCTTT. Encoded protein: CASSESTWQGQAEAFF.